A single sample gave rise to the 27 T cell receptor beta chains below, sequenced in a study of cytomegalovirus exposure and HLA in healthy donors. The PCR had 60 Vbeta and 13 Jbeta primers. Sequencing was performed with immunoSEQ multiplex PCR; in TCRdb, only in-frame clones are kept and a portion is missing. The sample has some 200,000 clones, about 80% seen once; the top ten hold 0.55% to 0.7%. The source material was PBMCs. These receptors were collected from a woman aged 40 to 55 in good health and CMV-seronegative.

The V and J genes are TRBV9 and TRBJ2-3; D perhaps matches TRBD2 (5 bases). The germline V gene encodes CDR1 SGDLS and CDR2 YYNGEE. The CDR3 totals 13 residues. V was shortened by 0 bases and J by 5 bases, with 7 bases between the two germline ends. The CDR3 loop reads CASSVDGEDTQYF. The CDR3 DNA is TGTGCCAGCAGCGTAGACGGGGAAGATACGCAGTATTTT.

This chain uses TRBV5-6 with TRBJ2-6; D not certain. Between the trimmed V and J ends, which lost 4 bases and 0 bases, there was a span of 11 bases. The CDR3 contains 16 residues. Germline assignment: CDR1 SGHDT and CDR2 YYEEEE. This CDR3 is CASSLRRVSGANVLTF. The CDR3 bases are TGTGCCAGCAGCCTCCGTCGGGTCTCTGGGGCCAACGTCCTGACTTTC.

In DNA form, the CDR3 reads TGCGCCAGCAGCTTGGCCGGACACCTACAGGGGAGGCCCCCCCATGAGCAGTTCTTC. Translated, it gives CASSLAGHLQGRPPHEQFF. The chain uses TRBV5-1 and TRBJ2-1, with D possibly TRBD1 on 7 matching bases. The CDR3 extends over 19 amino acids. Trimming took off 0 bases at V and 8 bases at J, with 27 bases between the two ends. Per germline, CDR1 SGHRS and CDR2 YFSETQ.

The chain couples TRBV4-3 to TRBJ2-5; 12 nucleotides agree with TRBD2. Germline V lookup: CDR1 LGHNA, CDR2 YSLEER. This CDR3 is built from 18 residues. The junction had 7 bases not matched to a gene; V was cut back by 1 base and J by 1 base. CDR3 region: CASSQGLAGASTQETQYF. DNA of the CDR3: TGCGCCAGCAGCCAAGGACTAGCGGGGGCATCAACCCAAGAGACCCAGTACTTC.

The chain links TRBV11-2 to TRBJ1-1; the D gene is possibly TRBD1 (6 bases). This CDR3 spans 14 amino acids. Germline CDR1 reads SGHAT; CDR2 reads FQNNGV. V lost 2 bases, J lost 0 bases, and 7 bases lay in between. In DNA, the CDR3 is TGTGCCAGCAGCTTATCAGGGGTGAACACTGAAGCTTTCTTT. This sequence encodes CASSLSGVNTEAFF. The variable domain in full, completed from reference TRBV11-2 and TRBJ1-1, reads EAGVAQSPRYKIIEKRQSVAFWCNPISGHATLYWYQQILGQGPKLLIQFQNNGVVDDSQLPKDRFSAERLKGVDSTLKIQPAKLEDSAVYLCASSLSGVNTEAFFGQGTRLTVV.

The chain links TRBV7-8 to TRBJ2-2; D remains unclear. Looked up from germline, CDR1 is SGHVS and CDR2 is FQNEAQ. V was pared by 4 bases and J by 4 bases, with 4 bases between. The CDR3 totals 12 residues. CDR3 sequence reads: CASSYITGELFF. CDR3 DNA: TGTGCCAGCAGCTATATCACCGGGGAGCTGTTTTTT. Variable domain in full (rest from reference TRBV7-8 and TRBJ2-2): GAGVSQSPRYKVAKRGQDVALRCDPISGHVSLFWYQQALGQGPEFLTYFQNEAQLDKSGLPSDRFFAERPEGSVSTLKIQRTQQEDSAVYLCASSYITGELFFGEGSRLTVL.

The genes are TRBV7-2 and TRBJ1-6; 10 bases match TRBD1. Germline V gives CDR1 SGHTA, CDR2 FQGNSA. V dropped 4 bases and J dropped 7; count of bases not matched to a gene: 4. The CDR3 consists of 15 residues. CDR3: CASSSPGQGNSPLHF. In DNA, the CDR3 is TGTGCCAGCAGCTCTCCGGGACAGGGGAATTCACCCCTCCACTTT. Variable domain in full (rest from reference TRBV7-2 and TRBJ1-6): GAGVSQSPSNKVTEKGKDVELRCDPISGHTALYWYRQSLGQGLEFLIYFQGNSAPDKSGLPSDRFSAERTGGSVSTLTIQRTQQEDSAVYLCASSSPGQGNSPLHFGNGTRLTVT.

As concerns this clone: The same CDR3 arises from other DNA sequences in this sample as well. The chain carries TRBV6-1 and TRBJ2-2; D ambiguous. The germline gives CDR1 MNHNS, CDR2 SASEGT. This CDR3 has 14 amino acids. Trimming took 6 bases from V and 3 from J, leaving 11 bases between them. CDR3 residues: CASSVLSYTGELFF. The CDR3 DNA reads as TGTGCCAGCAGCGTTCTCTCCTACACCGGGGAGCTGTTTTTT.

The chain joins TRBV18 to TRBJ1-5; perhaps TRBD1 as D (5 bases). V shed 5 bases and J shed 2 bases, with 19 bases lying between them. Germline lookup yields CDR1 KGHSH and CDR2 LQKENI. The CDR3 is 17 residues long. The CDR3 loop reads CASSAGGGGKGNQPQHF. The DNA of the CDR3 is TGTGCCAGCTCAGCTGGCGGGGGGGGAAAGGGCAATCAGCCCCAGCATTTT.

The genes are TRBV27 and TRBJ2-7; 11 bases are shared with TRBD1. The CDR3 is 19 amino acids. Germline CDR1 MNHEY, CDR2 SMNVEV (reference sequence). The J segment lost 0 bases and the V segment lost 5 bases, leaving 15 bases of the junction unmatched. The CDR3 nucleotides are TGTGCCAGCAGTCCTAGCGGTTTGGGACAGGGGGTTCACTCCTACGAGCAGTACTTC. Residues: CASSPSGLGQGVHSYEQYF.

The chain is built from TRBV7-2 and TRBJ2-7; D not resolved. V lost 5 bases to trimming and J lost 1 base, with 3 bases between them. The V gene's germline CDR1 is SGHTA and CDR2 FQGNSA. The CDR3 length is 11 residues. The DNA for the CDR3 is TGTGCCAGCAGCGAGTCCTACGAGCAGTACTTC. This codes for CASSESYEQYF.

The chain joins TRBV11-3 to TRBJ2-5; D is perhaps TRBD2 (5 bases). Trimming left V 1 base short and J 7 bases short, with 10 bases between. This CDR3 is built from 13 residues. Germline V gene sequence: CDR1 SGHNT, CDR2 YENEEA. The CDR3: CASSLGVSGTQYF. DNA for the CDR3: TGTGCCAGCAGCTTAGGGGTCAGCGGGACCCAGTACTTC.

The V call is TRBV7-9, the J call TRBJ2-5; TRBD1 matches 7 bases. The CDR3 is 13 amino acids. Trimming removed 5 bases from V and 4 bases from J; junction bases left unmatched: 4. Germline V gene data show CDR1 as SEHNR and CDR2 as FQNEAQ (reference sequence). CDR3 sequence: CASSEPGGETQYF. CDR3 coding DNA: TGTGCCAGCAGCGAACCAGGGGGAGAGACCCAGTACTTC.

There are a few counts of this clone. V and J are TRBV7-6 and TRBJ2-1; 7 bases line up with TRBD2. Germline V gene lookup returns CDR1 SGHVS and CDR2 FNYEAQ. The junction had 4 bases not matched to a gene; V was cut back by 5 bases and J by 0 bases. The CDR3 has 15 residues. The CDR3 DNA follows: TGTGCCAGCAGCGAATCGGGGGGCTCCTACAATGAGCAGTTCTTC. It translates to CASSESGGSYNEQFF.

This chain connects TRBV28 to TRBJ2-7, with D maybe TRBD2 (6 bases). Trimming stripped 8 bases from V and 5 bases from J, with 16 bases between. Germline V gene data show CDR1 as MDHEN and CDR2 as SYDVKM. The CDR3 sequence is 13 residues long. The CDR3 nucleotides are TGTGCCAGCTTCCGACGGCGGGGCGACGAGCAGTACTTC. It codes for CASFRRRGDEQYF.

The chain employs TRBV28 and TRBJ1-5; D not resolved. This CDR3 spans 15 amino acids. The germline gives CDR1 MDHEN, CDR2 SYDVKM. V lost 2 bases to trimming and J lost 1 base, with 9 bases between them. Here the CDR3 reads CASSLSMESNQPQHF. The CDR3 nucleotides are TGTGCCAGCAGTTTAAGTATGGAGAGCAATCAGCCCCAGCATTTT.

The chain carries TRBV10-3 and TRBJ2-5; 8 bases agree with TRBD2. CDR1 is ENHRY and CDR2 is SYGVKD in the germline V gene. The V and J ends lost 3 bases and 3 bases, in that order; junction bases with no gene match: 9. This CDR3 spans 16 amino acids. The chain's CDR3 is CAISEREAGVKETQYF. CDR3 nucleotides: TGTGCCATCAGTGAAAGAGAAGCGGGGGTAAAAGAGACCCAGTACTTC.

The gene calls are TRBV11-3 and TRBJ2-5; the D gene is possibly TRBD2 (6 bases). Trimming left V 3 bases short and J 1 base short, with 12 bases between. The germline V gene has CDR1 SGHNT and CDR2 YENEEA. The CDR3 spans 15 residues. The chain's CDR3 is CASSFSGLLQETQYF. In nucleotides, the CDR3 is TGTGCCAGCAGCTTCAGTGGACTACTCCAAGAGACCCAGTACTTC.

The chain is built from TRBV29-1 and TRBJ1-2, with 8 bases identical to TRBD1. CDR1 is SQVTM and CDR2 is ANQGSEA in the germline V gene. The trim removed 4 bases at V and 7 bases at J, leaving 8 bases unmatched. This CDR3 has 13 amino acids. CDR3 loop: CSVVLGQGFGYTF. CDR3 coding DNA: TGCAGCGTTGTGCTTGGACAGGGTTTTGGCTACACCTTC.

This clone was seen more than once but under ten times. The chain links TRBV4-1 to TRBJ2-7; perhaps TRBD1 as D (6 bases). The ends were cut back, 1 base at V and 1 base at J, with 8 bases in the middle. This CDR3 has 14 residues. Germline V CDR1 and CDR2: MGHRA, YSYEKL. DNA of the CDR3: TGCGCCAGCAGCCAAGCGCAGGGGTCCTACGAGCAGTACTTC. This codes for CASSQAQGSYEQYF.

This clone was seen a handful of times. The chain couples TRBV9 to TRBJ1-1, with unresolved D. The CDR3 runs to 13 residues. Germline lookup yields CDR1 SGDLS and CDR2 YYNGEE. Deletions cut 4 bases from V and 0 bases from J, with 7 bases between. CDR3 sequence: CASSLTVNTEAFF. In DNA form, the CDR3 reads TGTGCCAGCAGCTTAACGGTGAACACTGAAGCTTTCTTT.

V and J are TRBV4-1 and TRBJ2-3; perhaps TRBD2 as D (5 bases). The CDR3 consists of 14 residues. Per the germline V gene, CDR1 is MGHRA and CDR2 is YSYEKL. V lost 2 bases, J lost 3 bases, and 9 bases lay in between. CDR3 nucleotides: TGCGCCAGCAGCCAACTAGGACTGACAGATACGCAGTATTTT. Its protein product is CASSQLGLTDTQYF.

For this clone: The same CDR3 also results from other DNA sequences found in this sample. This chain links TRBV2 with TRBJ1-1; the match to TRBD1 covers 7 bases. The CDR3 extends over 13 amino acids. Trimming took 8 bases from V and 0 from J; bases not matched to a gene: 3. Looked up from germline, CDR1 is SNHLY and CDR2 is FYNNEI. The CDR3 sequence: CASLTGLNTEAFF. The CDR3 region has the DNA TGTGCCAGCCTGACAGGGCTGAACACTGAAGCTTTCTTT.

This clone was picked up one time. The chain combines TRBV7-2 with TRBJ2-7; a weak D match, TRBD2 (5 bases). CDR1 SGHTA and CDR2 FQGNSA come from the germline V gene. Deletions cut 1 base from V and 1 base from J, with 8 bases between. This CDR3 region has 14 residues. The CDR3 region is CASSLERRSYEQYF. CDR3 DNA: TGTGCCAGCAGCTTAGAGCGGCGATCCTACGAGCAGTACTTC.

This clone showed up just a few times. The chain is built from TRBV6-6 and TRBJ1-5, with D possibly TRBD1 on 5 matching bases. The CDR3 is 14 residues long. The germline CDR1 and CDR2 sequences are MNHNY and SVGAGI (reference sequence). Trimming stripped 6 bases from V and 4 bases from J, with 13 bases between. CDR3 bases: TGTGCCAGCAGCTCCCGACAGCTAAATCAGCCCCAGCATTTT. Encoded protein: CASSSRQLNQPQHF.

This chain connects TRBV5-8 to TRBJ2-3; D call uncertain. This CDR3 comprises 16 residues. Germline V gene data show CDR1 as SGHTS and CDR2 as YDEGEE. V was cut by 3 bases and J by 0 bases, with 14 bases left in between. This CDR3 reads CASSSYLTPSTDTQYF. The CDR3 bases are TGTGCCAGCAGCTCCTACCTCACCCCTAGCACAGATACGCAGTATTTT.

The chain is built from TRBV11-3 and TRBJ2-1; TRBD2 aligns across 12 bases. CDR3 length: 19 residues. The V gene's germline CDR1 is SGHNT and CDR2 YENEEA. V was pared by 1 base and J by 7 bases, with 14 bases of the junction left unmatched. The CDR3 region is CASSLVSGTSGLTRNEQFF. The CDR3 region has the DNA TGTGCCAGCAGCTTAGTGTCCGGGACTAGCGGGTTAACGAGGAATGAGCAGTTCTTC.